A single sample gave rise to the 18 T cell receptor beta chains below, sequenced in a study of T cells after yellow fever vaccination. From the 5' RACE reads, TCRdb called clonotypes with MiXCR, one entry per CDR3 protein. The table has around 550,000 distinct CDR3 sequences, about 19% seen once. The source was PBMCs, collected 15 days after the yellow fever booster vaccination. The receptors shown here come from a man aged 25-45 years who received the YFV17D yellow fever vaccine.

The chain carries TRBV12-3 or TRBV12-4 and TRBJ2-3; 7 nucleotides match TRBD2. V lost 2 bases, J lost 2 bases, and 7 bases stayed unmatched. The CDR3 extends over 16 amino acids. Written as DNA, the CDR3 is TGTGCCAGCAGTTTAATGGGCGGGAGTGCCACAGATACGCAGTATTTT. It specifies CASSLMGGSATDTQYF.

The CDR3, as DNA: TGTGCCAGCAGCTTAGTTTTCGACATTCAGTACTTC. Its translation: CASSLVFDIQYF. The V gene is TRBV11-2, the J gene TRBJ2-4, with no clear D. Trimming shortened V by 1 base and J by 8 bases, and 6 bases separated the two germline ends. Germline V CDR1 and CDR2: SGHAT, FQNNGV. The length of the CDR3 is 12 residues.

The chain employs TRBV20-1 and TRBJ2-3, with D perhaps matching TRBD2 (6 bases). The germline V gene encodes CDR1 DFQATT and CDR2 SNEGSKA (reference sequence). The CDR3 spans 15 residues. V lost 4 bases to trimming and J lost 2 bases, with 16 bases between them. CDR3 in amino acids: CSAKRPGENTDTQYF. In nucleotides, the CDR3 is TGCAGTGCTAAGAGACCGGGGGAGAACACAGATACGCAGTATTTT.

The chain combines TRBV5-6 with TRBJ2-1, with TRBD2 matching 7 bases. The CDR3 runs 15 residues. Per germline, CDR1 SGHDT and CDR2 YYEEEE. J gave up 7 bases and V 1 base, and 8 bases lay outside the gene matches. The CDR3 loop reads CASSLFAGVVNEQFF. Here the CDR3 DNA reads TGTGCCAGCAGCTTGTTTGCGGGAGTGGTTAATGAGCAGTTCTTC.

This clonotype was found a few times. This chain links TRBV12-3 or TRBV12-4 with TRBJ2-1; tentatively, D is TRBD2 (6 bases). The V and J ends lost 5 bases and 9 bases respectively, with 11 bases between them. The CDR3 spans 12 residues. CDR3 sequence reads: CASSRDFSEQFF. The CDR3 nucleotides are TGTGCCAGCAGTAGGGACTTTTCTGAGCAGTTCTTC.

The J gene is TRBJ2-7, the V gene TRBV20-1, with D maybe TRBD2 (5 bases). This CDR3 comprises 13 residues. Looked up from germline, CDR1 is DFQATT and CDR2 is SNEGSKA (reference sequence). The V end was cut by 6 bases, the J end by 4 bases, with 16 bases between. CDR3 DNA: TGCAGTGCCGCGGATGGCCGCGGGTACGAGCAGTACTTC. Translating gives CSAADGRGYEQYF.

The chain combines TRBV27 with TRBJ2-3; the match to TRBD2 covers 9 bases. The CDR3 covers 15 residues. Germline V gene data show CDR1 as MNHEY and CDR2 as SMNVEV (reference sequence). V was pared by 3 bases and J by 5 bases, with 6 bases of the junction left unmatched. The CDR3 region is CASSFAGGPQDTQYF. In nucleotides, the CDR3 is TGTGCCAGCAGTTTTGCGGGAGGGCCTCAAGATACGCAGTATTTT.

This chain uses TRBV9 with TRBJ2-2; D unresolved. There are 15 residues in the CDR3. The V gene's germline CDR1 is SGDLS and CDR2 YYNGEE. V was cut by 1 base and J by 0 bases, with 7 bases left in between. Here the CDR3 DNA reads TGTGCCAGCAGCGTAACCAGCGCGAACACCGGGGAGCTGTTTTTT. The encoded protein is CASSVTSANTGELFF.

This clonotype was counted between two and nine times. The V and J genes are TRBV24-1 and TRBJ2-5, with unresolved D. The CDR3 loop spans 11 amino acids. Germline-derived CDR1 and CDR2 are KGHDR and SFDVKD. Trimming stripped 0 bases from V and 11 bases from J, with 6 bases between. The CDR3 protein is CATSDLVRQYF. The CDR3, as DNA: TGTGCCACCAGTGATTTGGTCAGGCAGTACTTC.

This chain joins TRBV6-5 and TRBJ1-2; D is unresolved. The CDR3 totals 12 residues. Trimming stripped 4 bases from V and 5 bases from J, with 8 bases between. In germline, CDR1 is MNHEY, CDR2 SVGAGI. The DNA for the CDR3 is TGTGCCAGCAGTTCCCTCGGGTATGGCTACACCTTC. It translates to CASSSLGYGYTF.

This clonotype was found a few times. The V gene is TRBV4-3, the J gene TRBJ2-1, with a weak D call TRBD2 (5 bases). There are 13 residues in the CDR3. Between the trimmed V and J ends, which lost 3 bases and 9 bases, there was a span of 12 bases. CDR1 LGHNA and CDR2 YSLEER come from the germline V gene. In DNA form, the CDR3 reads TGCGCCAGCAGCCATCCCGGGGTAGGTGAGCAGTTCTTC. This sequence encodes CASSHPGVGEQFF.

This clonotype showed up just a few times. J is TRBJ2-5 and V is TRBV10-2; D remains unclear. CDR1 WSHSY and CDR2 SAAADI come from the germline V gene. CDR3 size: 13 residues. Deletions cut 7 bases from V and 5 bases from J, with 14 bases between. Here the CDR3 reads CASKVGRLETQYF. The DNA for the CDR3 is TGCGCCAGCAAGGTGGGCCGGTTGGAGACCCAGTACTTC.

This chain links TRBV15 with TRBJ2-1, with TRBD2 identical over 10 bases. The CDR3 totals 15 residues. Germline loops: CDR1 LNHNV, CDR2 YYDKDF (reference sequence). V lost 5 bases and J lost 4; bases outside the gene matches: 5. The CDR3 DNA follows: TGTGCCACCAGCGAACTAGCGGGATCTTACAATGAGCAGTTCTTC. It translates to CATSELAGSYNEQFF.

The V call is TRBV28, the J call TRBJ2-1; the match to TRBD1 covers 10 bases. The V gene end was trimmed by 6 bases and the J gene end by 2 bases; junction bases not matched to a gene: 7. Germline V gene sequence: CDR1 MDHEN, CDR2 SYDVKM. The CDR3 contains 16 residues. The CDR3 here is CASSLPGTGAYNEQFF. CDR3 in DNA: TGTGCCAGCAGCCTCCCTGGGACAGGGGCCTACAATGAGCAGTTCTTC.

The table lists this clonotype with a few counts. The rearrangement uses TRBV4-3 and TRBJ2-3; TRBD2 matches at 7 bases. In germline, CDR1 is LGHNA, CDR2 YSLEER. The V segment lost 6 bases and the J segment 4 bases; nucleotides outside the gene matches: 19. The CDR3 has 18 residues. Here the CDR3 reads CASSRLLSGTTAPDTQYF. The DNA of the CDR3 is TGCGCCAGCAGTCGCCTCCTCTCCGGGACTACCGCCCCAGATACGCAGTATTTT.

The genes are TRBV7-9 and TRBJ2-1; 10 bases match TRBD2. V was clipped by 8 bases and J by 4 bases; unmatched bases: 2. CDR3 size: 13 residues. Germline loops: CDR1 SEHNR, CDR2 FQNEAQ (reference sequence). This CDR3 is CASGLAEYNEQFF. Here the CDR3 DNA reads TGTGCCAGCGGACTAGCGGAGTACAATGAGCAGTTCTTC.

Only a few counts were recorded for this clonotype. The chain uses TRBV24-1 and TRBJ2-5; 7 bases agree with TRBD2. V shed 3 bases and J 3 bases; nucleotides not matched to a gene: 6. There are 15 residues in the CDR3. CDR1 KGHDR and CDR2 SFDVKD come from the germline V gene. The CDR3 loop is CATSDPRREKETQYF. Written as DNA, the CDR3 is TGTGCCACCAGTGATCCACGGCGGGAGAAAGAGACCCAGTACTTC.

The J gene is TRBJ2-3, the V gene TRBV7-8; no definite D call. Germline V lookup: CDR1 SGHVS, CDR2 FQNEAQ. CDR3 size: 11 residues. Written as DNA, the CDR3 is TGTGCGCTTCGAGTGGGGGATACGCAGTATTTT. Protein: CALRVGDTQYF.